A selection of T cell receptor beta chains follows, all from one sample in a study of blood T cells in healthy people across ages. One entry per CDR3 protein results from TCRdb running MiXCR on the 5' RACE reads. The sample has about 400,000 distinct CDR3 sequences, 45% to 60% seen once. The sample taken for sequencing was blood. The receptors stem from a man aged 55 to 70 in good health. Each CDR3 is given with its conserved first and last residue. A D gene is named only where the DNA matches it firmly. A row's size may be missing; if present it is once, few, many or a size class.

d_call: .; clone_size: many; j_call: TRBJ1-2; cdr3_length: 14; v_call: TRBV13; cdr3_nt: TGTGCCAGCAGCCAGGGACAAGTAAACTATGGCTACACCTTC; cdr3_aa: CASSQGQVNYGYTF
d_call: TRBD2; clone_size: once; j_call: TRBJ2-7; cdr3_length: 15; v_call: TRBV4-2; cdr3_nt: TGTGCCAGCAGCCAAGATACAGCGGGACCTAGCGAGCAGTACTTC; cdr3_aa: CASSQDTAGPSEQYF
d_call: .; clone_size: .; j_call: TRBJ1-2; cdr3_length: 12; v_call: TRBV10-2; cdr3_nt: TGCGCCAGCAGTAACAACCGGTATGGCTACACCTTC; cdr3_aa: CASSNNRYGYTF
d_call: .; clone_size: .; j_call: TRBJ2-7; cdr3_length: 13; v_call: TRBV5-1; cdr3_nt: TGCGCCAGCAGCCAGGGGACAACCTACGAGCAGTACTTC; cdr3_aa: CASSQGTTYEQYF
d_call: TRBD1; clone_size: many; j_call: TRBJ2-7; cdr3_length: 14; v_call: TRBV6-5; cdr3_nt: TGTGCCAGCAGTTACGGACAGGGGCTAGGCGAGCAGTACTTC; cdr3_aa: CASSYGQGLGEQYF
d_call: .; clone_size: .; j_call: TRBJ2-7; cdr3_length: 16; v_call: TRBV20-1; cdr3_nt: TGCAGTGCTAGAATTAAACAGGGGCTAGCGGGCTACGAGCAGTACTTC; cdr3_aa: CSARIKQGLAGYEQYF
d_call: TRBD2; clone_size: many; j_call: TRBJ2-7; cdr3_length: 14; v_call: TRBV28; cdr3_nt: TGTGCCAGCGGGTCGGGGGGGTTTTCCTACGAGCAGTACTTC; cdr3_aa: CASGSGGFSYEQYF
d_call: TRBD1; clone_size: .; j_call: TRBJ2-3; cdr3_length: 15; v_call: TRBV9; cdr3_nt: TGTGCCAGCAGCGTAGCCCGACAGGGACAGTCGGCGCAGTATTTT; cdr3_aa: CASSVARQGQSAQYF
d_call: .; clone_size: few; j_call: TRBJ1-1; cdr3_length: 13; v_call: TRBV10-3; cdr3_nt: TGTGCCATCAGTGACAGTCCCTCCCGGGCAGCTTTCTTT; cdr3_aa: CAISDSPSRAAFF
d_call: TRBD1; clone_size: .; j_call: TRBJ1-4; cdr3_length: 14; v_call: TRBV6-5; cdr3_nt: TGTGCCAGCGGAATGACAGGGATCAACGAAAAACTGTTTTTT; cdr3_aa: CASGMTGINEKLFF
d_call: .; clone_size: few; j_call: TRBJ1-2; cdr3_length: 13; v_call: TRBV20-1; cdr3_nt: TGCAGTGCTGGGCGGGGGGCGGACTATGGCTACACCTTC; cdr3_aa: CSAGRGADYGYTF
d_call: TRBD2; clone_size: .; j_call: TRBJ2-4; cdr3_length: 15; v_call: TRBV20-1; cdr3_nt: TGCAGTGCTAGTGGGGGGGACTCCCCCAAAAACATTCAGTACTTC; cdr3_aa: CSASGGDSPKNIQYF
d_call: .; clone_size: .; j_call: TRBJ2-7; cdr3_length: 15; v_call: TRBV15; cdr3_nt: TGTGCCACCAGCAGAGCCGGGACCCAACCCTACGAGCAGTACTTC; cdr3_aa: CATSRAGTQPYEQYF